Shown below are 9 T cell receptor beta chains from a single sample sequenced in a study of blood T cell repertoires in COVID-19. TCRdb's copy holds only in-frame clones and misses some; the assay was immunoSEQ multiplex PCR. The sample lists under 250,000 clones; approximately 88% were seen once. Sample: PBMCs or T cells enriched from blood (not recorded which). Every receptor here comes from a woman aged 35 to 49 who had been exposed to COVID-19.

This rearrangement joins TRBV24-1 to TRBJ1-2; D possibly corresponds to TRBD1 (5 bases). The V and J ends lost 5 bases and 4 bases respectively, with 10 bases between them. The CDR3 consists of 13 residues. The germline gives CDR1 KGHDR, CDR2 SFDVKD. CDR3 amino acids: CATSAAGFYGYTF. CDR3 DNA: TGTGCCACCAGTGCCGCAGGGTTCTATGGCTACACCTTC.

As concerns this clone: Mismatch with germline at one junction end may stem from a read error. V is TRBV5-1 and J is TRBJ1-2, with 10 bases lining up with TRBD1. The CDR3 sequence is 14 residues long. From germline, CDR1 is SGHRS and CDR2 YFSETQ. The CDR3 sequence is CASSSGQGDYGYTF. CDR3 DNA: TGTGCCAGCAGTTCTGGACAGGGGGACTATGGCTACACCTTC.

The gene calls are TRBV9 and TRBJ2-2; D ambiguous. Germline V lookup: CDR1 SGDLS, CDR2 YYNGEE. The ends were cut back, 0 bases at V and 6 bases at J, with 6 bases in the middle. This CDR3 spans 13 amino acids. The chain's CDR3 is CASSVVSSGELFF. In nucleotides, the CDR3 is TGTGCCAGCAGCGTAGTTAGTTCCGGGGAGCTGTTTTTT.

This sequence joins TRBV30 and TRBJ2-3, with TRBD2 matching over 11 bases. CDR3 length: 15 residues. J lost 5 bases, V lost 2 bases, and 6 bases had no gene match. Germline CDR1 GTSNPN, CDR2 SVGIG (reference sequence). The CDR3 here is CAWSTGLAVGDTQYF. In DNA form, the CDR3 reads TGTGCCTGGAGTACGGGACTAGCGGTGGGAGATACGCAGTATTTT.

The chain couples TRBV6-2 or TRBV6-3 to TRBJ2-4; 7 nucleotides line up with TRBD2. The germline V gene has CDR1 MNHEY and CDR2 SVGEGT. The CDR3 length is 16 residues. Unmatched junction bases numbered 8, after V lost 6 bases and J lost 0 bases. For the CDR3, the DNA is TGTGCCAGCAGCGTTACTAGCGAGGGAGCCAAAAACATTCAGTACTTC. Its protein product is CASSVTSEGAKNIQYF.

The V and J genes are TRBV5-6 and TRBJ2-4, with 11 bases fitting TRBD2. V gave up 2 bases and J gave up 4 bases; unmatched junction bases: 2. Germline CDR1 and CDR2: SGHDT and YYEEEE. The length of the CDR3 is 15 residues. In DNA form, the CDR3 reads TGTGCCAGCAGCTTACTAGCGGGGGATAAAAACATTCAGTACTTC. It yields the protein CASSLLAGDKNIQYF.

The chain joins TRBV7-9 to TRBJ1-2; D is perhaps TRBD1 (6 bases). The CDR3 totals 16 residues. V was pared by 8 bases and J by 4 bases, with 23 bases between. Germline V lookup: CDR1 SEHNR, CDR2 FQNEAQ (reference sequence). Written as DNA, the CDR3 is TGTGCCAGCGGGCTCTTACAGGGACTAGGACCCTATGGCTACACCTTC. This sequence encodes CASGLLQGLGPYGYTF.

A remark on this clone: This sample also contains other DNA sequences that code for the same CDR3. This rearrangement joins TRBV19 to TRBJ1-2, with 7 bases lining up with TRBD1. With V trimmed by 6 bases and J by 5 bases, 6 bases remained unmatched. This CDR3 region has 13 residues. Per the germline V gene, CDR1 is LNHDA and CDR2 is SQIVND (reference sequence). CDR3 nucleotide sequence: TGTGCCAGTAGCATCGGGACAGAATATGGCTACACCTTC. Encoded protein: CASSIGTEYGYTF.

The V and J genes are TRBV5-8 and TRBJ2-1; TRBD2 agrees at 9 bases. The CDR3 is made up of 18 amino acids. CDR1 and CDR2 (germline): SGHTS, YDEGEE. The V gene end was trimmed by 4 bases and the J gene end by 0 bases; junction bases not matched to a gene: 11. Written as DNA, the CDR3 is TGTGCCAGCAGCCGCCGCGGAGCGGGGGGTATCTCCTACAATGAGCAGTTCTTC. Its translation is CASSRRGAGGISYNEQFF.